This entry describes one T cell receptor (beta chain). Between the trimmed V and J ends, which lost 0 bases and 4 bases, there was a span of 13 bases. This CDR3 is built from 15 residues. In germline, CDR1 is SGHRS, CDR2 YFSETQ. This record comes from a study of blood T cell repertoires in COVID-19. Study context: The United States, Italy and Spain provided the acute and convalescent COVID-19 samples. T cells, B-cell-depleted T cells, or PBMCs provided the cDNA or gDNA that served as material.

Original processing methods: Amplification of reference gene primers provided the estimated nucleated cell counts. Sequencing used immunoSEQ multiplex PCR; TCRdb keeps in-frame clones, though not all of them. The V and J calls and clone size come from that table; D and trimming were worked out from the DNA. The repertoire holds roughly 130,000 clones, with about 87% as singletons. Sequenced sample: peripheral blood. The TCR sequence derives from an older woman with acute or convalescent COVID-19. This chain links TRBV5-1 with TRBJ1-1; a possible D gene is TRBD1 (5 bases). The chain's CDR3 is CASSLVQGLGTEAFF. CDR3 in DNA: TGCGCCAGCAGCTTGGTTCAGGGTTTGGGCACTGAAGCTTTCTTT.